This T cell receptor (beta chain) is from a study of cytomegalovirus exposure and HLA in healthy donors (dated by TCRdb to about 2017). About the investigation overall: A later analysis indicated that the 120 or so validation repertoires were generated on the platform also employed for the 600 to 750 repertoires of the first cohort. The study aimed to test whether signatures of past pathogen exposure could be identified by cataloging public T cell receptors. To predict cytomegalovirus infection status, the study brought together high-throughput TCR immunosequencing, statistical association of individual TCRs with disease status, and machine learning. In addition to the first cohort of 650 to 750 subjects, a separate validation cohort of approximately 130 different subjects was used.

The library was generated by the immunoSEQ multiplex PCR assay. The authors' analysis ran thus. A statistical classification framework was built to diagnose cytomegalovirus status from the catalog of TCR beta chain sequences. TCRdb provides this immuneACCESS table in a form limited to in-frame rearrangements. Some clones are lacking; in checked studies, under half of them reflect an unresolved V gene, and why the rest are absent is not known. The V and J calls and clone size are taken from that table; D and trimming were inferred from the DNA. This sample comprises some 120,000 clones, approximately 91% of them detected only once. 2% to 2.5% of the sample lies in the top ten. A distance of 9 bases separates the germline ends of V and J, which lose 7 bases and 8 bases respectively. The germline V gene yields SNHLY for CDR1 and FYNNEI for CDR2. Inclusive of the bounding cysteine and phenylalanine, the CDR3 is 11 residues long. Only CDR3 DNA is held: 33 bases, read in frame from base 1.

In the case of this clone: Its antigen is still unknown. Base qualities are not at hand, and no much larger clone is one base apart.

Here is what the overall study found, with its caveats: In vitro tests confirmed that a few of the cytomegalovirus-associated TCR beta chains recognize cytomegalovirus antigens. The authors suggested that the approach could potentially be generalized to other disease states and immunological phenotypes. In a later analysis, TCRs clustered in the first cohort were found to also tend to co-occur in the roughly 130 validation repertoires, with about 93% of cluster scores above 0. Most TCR sequences were observed very rarely across donors, whereas some public TCRs were present in many individuals. The study gave a list of some 150 TCR beta chains associated with cytomegalovirus. The classifier was reported to diagnose cytomegalovirus status with high specificity and sensitivity in both the original cohort and the validation cohort. The validation cohort had no HLA typing available for a later analysis, so co-occurrence within that cohort was assessed over all 130 or so repertoires.

The donors belonged to the validation cohort of about 130 subjects, which was separate from the approximately 700-subject first cohort. The specimen sequenced was PBMCs. This receptor was identified in a woman between 18 and 30 years old in good health and CMV-seronegative. This chain is built from TRBV2 and TRBJ2-1; a confident D gene designation cannot be given. The CDR3 reads CASTERYEQFF. The bases read TGTGCCAGCACCGAACGGTATGAGCAGTTCTTC.